Listed below are T cell receptor beta chains from one sample, sequenced in a study of blood T cell repertoires in COVID-19. Assay: immunoSEQ multiplex PCR; the TCRdb copy retains only in-frame clones and omits some. The table shows roughly 90,000 clones, with 85% to 90% occurring only once. Input material: peripheral blood. All receptors derive from a woman older than 75 with active COVID-19. The CDR3 runs from the conserved cysteine through the conserved F or W. Fields, in order: clone size, V gene, CDR3 length, J gene, D gene, CDR3 DNA, CDR3 protein. A D gene is named only where the DNA matches it firmly. Expanded clones are given a class, and other clones once, few, many or no size at all.

>.|TRBV5-1|15|TRBJ1-2|.
TGCGCCAGCAGCCCGAACTCGGGGGCTAACTATGGCTACACCTTC
CASSPNSGANYGYTF
>.|TRBV5-5|14|TRBJ2-7|TRBD1
TGTGCCAGCAGAATAAGACAGGGTGCTTTAGAGCAGTACTTC
CASRIRQGALEQYF
>.|TRBV11-3|14|TRBJ2-7|TRBD2
TGTGCCAGCAGCTTATCGGGAGGTGCCTACGAGCAGTACTTC
CASSLSGGAYEQYF
>.|TRBV10-2|17|TRBJ1-4|.
TGCGCCAGCAGTGAGTCCTTACTGGGGGCTACTAATGAAAAACTGTTTTTT
CASSESLLGATNEKLFF
>.|TRBV19|18|TRBJ2-6|.
TGTGCCAGTACCCAAACCGACAGGCTGGGCTCTGGGGCCAACGTCCTGACTTTC
CASTQTDRLGSGANVLTF
>.|TRBV4-3|15|TRBJ2-1|TRBD2
TGCGCCAGCAGCCAAGGGACTAGCGGCTACAATGAGCAGTTCTTC
CASSQGTSGYNEQFF
>.|TRBV5-4|15|TRBJ2-4|TRBD2
TGTGCCAGCAGCTTCTTAGCGGGAGGGAGGAACATTCAGTACTTC
CASSFLAGGRNIQYF
>.|TRBV19|16|TRBJ2-5|TRBD1
TGTGCCAGTAGTATCCGAGGCGGGACAGGGGCAGAGACCCAGTACTTC
CASSIRGGTGAETQYF
>.|TRBV7-3|13|TRBJ1-1|.
TGTGCCAGCAGGAGGGCTACTAACGCTGAAGCTTTCTTT
CASRRATNAEAFF
>.|TRBV5-6|13|TRBJ1-1|TRBD1
TGTGCCAGCAGCTTAGGGACAGGGAGGAAAGCTTTCTTT
CASSLGTGRKAFF
>.|TRBV27|11|TRBJ2-1|.
TGTGGTCCGAGGGCGTCCAATGAGCAGTTCTTC
CGPRASNEQFF
>.|TRBV5-1|15|TRBJ2-7|TRBD1
TGCGCCAGCAGCCCCTTGACAGGGGGCAATTACGAGCAGTACTTC
CASSPLTGGNYEQYF
>.|TRBV14|14|TRBJ1-4|.
TGTGCCAGCCGGAAGTCAGGGATTAATGAAAAACTGTTTTTT
CASRKSGINEKLFF
>once|TRBV5-8|17|TRBJ1-2|.
TGTGCCAGCAGCTCCCTTGGTAGGACAGCCTTCTTCTATGGCTACACCTTC
CASSSLGRTAFFYGYTF
>.|TRBV14|14|TRBJ2-1|.
TGTGCCAGCAGCCAGGCAGTCTCCTACAATGAGCAGTTCTTC
CASSQAVSYNEQFF
>.|TRBV7-6|16|TRBJ2-1|TRBD2
TGTGCCAGCGGCCCGAATGCGGGAGGACTCTACAATGAGCAGTTCTTC
CASGPNAGGLYNEQFF
>.|TRBV7-8|17|TRBJ2-3|TRBD2
TGTGCCAGCAGCTTACCTTTAGCGGGAGTTTTGACAGATACGCAGTATTTT
CASSLPLAGVLTDTQYF
>.|TRBV7-9|17|TRBJ2-5|TRBD1
TGTGCCAGCAGCATCAGGGGGCACGCGGGAAAAACAGAGACCCAGTACTTC
CASSIRGHAGKTETQYF
>.|TRBV19|15|TRBJ2-3|TRBD1
TGTGCCAGTAGTCTCCGACAGGGGGCCGCAGATACGCAGTATTTT
CASSLRQGAADTQYF
>.|TRBV2|15|TRBJ2-1|TRBD2
TGTGCCAGCAGGGGCGCTAGCGGGAGTTCCAGTGAGCAGTTCTTC
CASRGASGSSSEQFF
>.|TRBV28|11|TRBJ1-2|.
TGTGCCAGCAGGAGTTGGTATGGCTACACCTTC
CASRSWYGYTF
>once|TRBV2|16|TRBJ2-2|TRBD2
TGTGCCAGCAGAGATCCTAGCGGGAGGTCTCCCGGGGAGCTGTTTTTT
CASRDPSGRSPGELFF
>.|TRBV6-2/TRBV6-3|17|TRBJ2-2|.
TGTGCCAGCAGTTCCCCGTCTAGTTTGGACTCCGTCGGGGAGCTGTTTTTT
CASSSPSSLDSVGELFF
>.|TRBV6-1|21|TRBJ2-4|.
TGTGCCAGCAGTGAAGTGGGCTTTCAGGGGAGAGGCAATCTAGCCAAAAACATTCAGTACTTC
CASSEVGFQGRGNLAKNIQYF
>.|TRBV7-3|12|TRBJ2-1|.
TGTGCCAGCAGCTCGGGGTACAATGAGCAGTTCTTC
CASSSGYNEQFF
>.|TRBV19|14|TRBJ1-4|TRBD1
TGTGCCAGTAGTTCCCGGGACAGGGATGAAAAACTGTTTTTT
CASSSRDRDEKLFF
>.|TRBV27|15|TRBJ2-7|TRBD2
TGTGCCAGCAGTTCCCTGGGACTAGCGGGAATCGAGCAGTACTTC
CASSSLGLAGIEQYF
>once|TRBV2|14|TRBJ2-1|TRBD2
TGTGCCAGCGGGGCTAGCGGGAGTTCGGGGGAGCAGTTCTTC
CASGASGSSGEQFF
>.|TRBV28|14|TRBJ1-1|.
TGTGCCAGCAGATGGGGAGGGTCGAACACTGAAGCTTTCTTT
CASRWGGSNTEAFF
>.|TRBV28|16|TRBJ2-5|TRBD2
TGTGCCAGCAGTACCCGACTAGCGGGAGTTATGGAGACCCAGTACTTC
CASSTRLAGVMETQYF
>.|TRBV6-5|14|TRBJ2-2|TRBD1
TGTGCCAGCAGTAAAAACAGGGGCACCGGGGAGCTGTTTTTT
CASSKNRGTGELFF
>.|TRBV9|15|TRBJ2-7|.
TGTGCCAGCAGCGTAGGCCCCGCGACAGTTTACGAGCAGTACTTC
CASSVGPATVYEQYF
>.|TRBV7-2|14|TRBJ1-6|.
TGTGCCAGCAGCTTACGCAGGGCTAATTCACCCCTCCACTTT
CASSLRRANSPLHF
>.|TRBV28|12|TRBJ1-2|.
TGTGCCAGCAGCCTACCCAATGTCTCGGGGACCTTC
CASSLPNVSGTF
>.|TRBV28|16|TRBJ2-1|.
TGTGCCAGCAGTTTACTGCGGCTCCATACCTACAATGAGCAGTTCTTC
CASSLLRLHTYNEQFF
>.|TRBV7-8|16|TRBJ2-7|TRBD2
TGTGCCAGCAGCTTAGCAGATCTAGCGGGAGAGGGCGAGCAGTACTTC
CASSLADLAGEGEQYF
>.|TRBV2|15|TRBJ2-7|TRBD2
TGTGCCAGCAGTGGTAGCGGGAGAGGACTCTACGAGCAGTACTTC
CASSGSGRGLYEQYF
>once|TRBV3-1/TRBV3-2|14|TRBJ1-1|TRBD1
TGTGCCAGCAGCCAACGTACAGGGGAAAATGAAGCTTTCTTT
CASSQRTGENEAFF
>.|TRBV19|14|TRBJ2-7|.
TGTGCCAGTAGTATCCCCGGGACATACTACGAGCAGTACTTC
CASSIPGTYYEQYF
>.|TRBV4-3|16|TRBJ1-6|TRBD1
TGCGCCAGCAGCCAAGGCCACCGGGACAGGAATTCACCCCTCCACTTT
CASSQGHRDRNSPLHF
>.|TRBV11-2|15|TRBJ2-7|TRBD1
TGTGCCAGCAGCGAGCCGGGACAGTTCCCTTACGAGCAGTACTTC
CASSEPGQFPYEQYF
>once|TRBV4-2|19|TRBJ2-2|TRBD1
TGTGCCAGCAGCCAAGCGTTCTTGGGACAGGGGGCCCCTATCGGGGAGCTGTTTTTT
CASSQAFLGQGAPIGELFF
>.|TRBV4-2|19|TRBJ2-1|TRBD2
TGTGCCAGCAGCCCCCCCCCGGGTAGCGGGAGGGGCAGGGGCGAAGAGCAGTTCTTC
CASSPPPGSGRGRGEEQFF
>.|TRBV4-3|16|TRBJ1-2|TRBD1
TGCGCCAGCAGCCGGCGAGAAAAGTCGGACAGGGACGGCTACACCTTC
CASSRREKSDRDGYTF
>.|TRBV29-1|15|TRBJ2-7|.
TGCAGCGTTGTGTGGAGTAGCGGTTATACTACGGAGCAGTACTTC
CSVVWSSGYTTEQYF
>.|TRBV7-9|15|TRBJ2-5|.
TGTGCCAGCAGCTTAGTGGGTCAGGGCAGAGAGACCCAGTACTTC
CASSLVGQGRETQYF
>.|TRBV13|16|TRBJ2-1|TRBD2
TGTGCCAGCAGCGCTCCCTGGCGGGAGGGCCCTCATGAGCAGTTCTTC
CASSAPWREGPHEQFF